This T cell receptor beta chain is from a study of T cells after yellow fever vaccination. Germline loops: CDR1 KGHSH, CDR2 LQKENI. J was trimmed by 3 bases and V by 4 bases; bases with no gene match: 6. The CDR3 extends over 14 amino acids. In TCRdb, the 5' RACE reads were re-called with MiXCR into one record per CDR3 protein. The data show about 170,000 distinct CDR3 sequences, 11% seen once. Here the sequenced sample was CD8+ T cells sorted from PBMCs, taken 15 days after the yellow fever booster vaccination. The TCR sequence derives from a man aged 18 to 29 who received the YFV17D yellow fever vaccine. The V call is TRBV18, the J call TRBJ2-7; TRBD1 aligns across 7 bases. CDR3 residues: CASSLHGDSYEQYF. Here the CDR3 DNA reads TGTGCCAGCTCACTCCATGGGGACAGCTACGAGCAGTACTTC.